The 9 T cell receptor beta chains reported below all come from one sample, sequenced in a study of T cell responses to AZD1222 COVID-19 vaccine. Generated by immunoSEQ multiplex PCR, the TCRdb table keeps only in-frame clones and is missing some. This sample carries about 110,000 clones, approximately 88% of them seen once, and the ten largest clones take approximately 5.4%. This specimen consisted of peripheral blood, obtained on day 0 of AZD1222 vaccination. These receptors were obtained from an adult in good health.

The chain uses TRBV4-2 and TRBJ2-2, with TRBD2 matching over 7 bases. With V trimmed by 0 bases and J by 3 bases, 1 base remained unmatched. The CDR3 sequence is 15 residues long. Germline V CDR1 and CDR2: LGHNA, YNFKEQ. The CDR3 nucleotides are TGTGCCAGCAGCCAAGATGGGGGGGACACCGGGGAGCTGTTTTTT. It codes for CASSQDGGDTGELFF.

This clone was picked up a small number of times. The chain uses TRBV4-3 and TRBJ2-5; 8 positions agree with TRBD1. Germline V lookup: CDR1 LGHNA, CDR2 YSLEER. With 0 bases clipped from V and 4 bases from J, the junction kept 4 bases outside the gene matches. This CDR3 comprises 15 residues. The CDR3: CASSQDQGARETQYF. CDR3 in DNA: TGCGCCAGCAGCCAAGATCAGGGGGCGAGAGAGACCCAGTACTTC.

This chain uses TRBV2 with TRBJ1-2; 11 nucleotides align to TRBD1. V lost 5 bases, J lost 7 bases, and 12 bases stayed unmatched. The CDR3 contains 16 residues. Germline V gives CDR1 SNHLY, CDR2 FYNNEI. The CDR3 sequence: CASSPSRTGGSGGYTF. DNA for the CDR3: TGTGCCAGCAGTCCCTCTCGGACAGGGGGCTCCGGTGGCTACACCTTC.

CDR3 amino acids: CASSIGTGVYEQYF. DNA for the CDR3: TGTGCCAGCAGTATCGGGACAGGAGTATACGAGCAGTACTTC. This sequence joins TRBV6-2 or TRBV6-3 and TRBJ2-7; 8 bases are shared with TRBD1. The CDR3 spans 14 residues. With 5 bases clipped from V and 4 bases from J, the junction kept 7 bases outside the gene matches. The germline V gene has CDR1 MNHEY and CDR2 SVGEGT.

The CDR3 region has the DNA TGCGCCAGCAGCCCGGACATTAATAGCAATCAGCCCCAGCATTTT. Translated: CASSPDINSNQPQHF. The genes are TRBV4-3 and TRBJ1-5, with D possibly TRBD1 on 5 matching bases. This CDR3 spans 15 amino acids. Germline CDR1 and CDR2: LGHNA and YSLEER. Trimming took off 4 bases at V and 0 bases at J, with 10 bases between the two ends.

The chain is built from TRBV7-2 and TRBJ2-2, with D possibly being TRBD2 (6 bases). The CDR3 length is 18 residues. V was clipped by 2 bases and J by 3 bases, with 19 bases between them. Per germline, CDR1 SGHTA and CDR2 FQGNSA. This CDR3 is CASSLRTRRGGDTGELFF. Written as DNA, the CDR3 is TGTGCCAGCAGCTTAAGGACCCGGCGGGGCGGTGACACCGGGGAGCTGTTTTTT.

CDR3 in amino acids: CASSLEGTYYGYTF. In nucleotides, the CDR3 is TGCGCCAGCAGCTTGGAAGGGACTTATTATGGCTACACCTTC. The chain recombines TRBV5-1 with TRBJ1-2; tentative D call: TRBD1 (5 bases). The CDR3 runs to 14 residues. CDR1 is SGHRS, CDR2 YFSETQ, per germline. Between the trimmed V and J ends, which lost 0 bases and 5 bases, there was a span of 11 bases.

J is TRBJ1-5 and V is TRBV19, with D tentatively TRBD1 (5 bases). The CDR3 is 17 residues long. CDR1 and CDR2 from the germline V gene are LNHDA and SQIVND (reference sequence). Trimming removed 7 bases from V and 1 base from J, with 20 bases in between. The CDR3 loop reads CASTMGPSGGSNQPQHF. As DNA, the CDR3 is TGTGCCAGTACTATGGGACCATCCGGCGGGAGCAATCAGCCCCAGCATTTT.

This chain links TRBV6-2 or TRBV6-3 with TRBJ1-3, with D possibly being TRBD1 (6 bases). This CDR3 region has 14 residues. Trimming removed 5 bases at V and 3 bases at J, with 11 bases between. Germline CDR1 is MNHEY and CDR2 is SVGEGT. As DNA, the CDR3 is TGTGCCAGCAGTGATCGGACAGTTGGAAACACCATATATTTT. Its translation is CASSDRTVGNTIYF.